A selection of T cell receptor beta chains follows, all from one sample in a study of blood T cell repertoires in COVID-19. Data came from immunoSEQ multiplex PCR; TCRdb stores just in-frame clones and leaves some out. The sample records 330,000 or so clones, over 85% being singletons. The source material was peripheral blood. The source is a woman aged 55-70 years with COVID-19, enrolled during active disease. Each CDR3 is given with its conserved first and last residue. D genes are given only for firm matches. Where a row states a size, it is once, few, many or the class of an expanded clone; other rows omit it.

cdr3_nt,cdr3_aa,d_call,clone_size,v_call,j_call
TGTGCCAGCAGCGTACAAGGGCGGGGCTATGGCTACACCTTC,CASSVQGRGYGYTF,.,.,TRBV9,TRBJ1-2
TGTGCCAGCAGCTTGTTGGCACAGGTAAAAAATGAGCAGTTCTTC,CASSLLAQVKNEQFF,.,.,TRBV11-2,TRBJ2-1
TGTGCCAGCAGCTTAACCGGACAGGGGGGTCACTCCTACGAGCAGTACTTC,CASSLTGQGGHSYEQYF,TRBD1,.,TRBV28,TRBJ2-7
TGCGCCAGCAGCTTAAGGGGCCCCGATCTAAACACCGGGGAGCTGTTTTTT,CASSLRGPDLNTGELFF,.,.,TRBV5-1,TRBJ2-2
TGCGCCAGCAGCGACCCCGGACAGGTATACACCGGGGAGCTGTTTTTT,CASSDPGQVYTGELFF,TRBD1,.,TRBV5-1,TRBJ2-2
TGTGCCAGCAGCGGCCTAGGGGGACAGGGGGCGAACACCGGGGAGCTGTTTTTT,CASSGLGGQGANTGELFF,TRBD1,.,TRBV7-9,TRBJ2-2
TGTGCCAGCAGCCGTGACAGGGGGCGCAGGAACCAGCCCCAGCATTTT,CASSRDRGRRNQPQHF,TRBD1,.,TRBV28,TRBJ1-5
TGTGCCAGCAGCTTTGAGGGTTTGGACACTGAAGCTTTCTTT,CASSFEGLDTEAFF,.,.,TRBV7-2,TRBJ1-1
TGTGCCACCAGTGATCCGACAGGGCCGAACACTGAAGCTTTCTTT,CATSDPTGPNTEAFF,TRBD1,.,TRBV24-1,TRBJ1-1
TGCGCCAGCAGCCCGGGGACAGGGGGCGGAGAGCAGTACTTC,CASSPGTGGGEQYF,TRBD1,once,TRBV5-1,TRBJ2-7
TGTGCCAGCAGCCGCACCAGGGACAGCCGTTATGGCTACACCTTC,CASSRTRDSRYGYTF,TRBD1,.,TRBV7-3,TRBJ1-2
TGTGCCAGTAGTAGGGGACAGACTGCGAACACTGAAGCTTTCTTT,CASSRGQTANTEAFF,TRBD1,.,TRBV19,TRBJ1-1
TGTGCCAGCAGTTCCGTCGGACAGGTTAATGAAAAACTGTTTTTT,CASSSVGQVNEKLFF,TRBD1,.,TRBV6-5,TRBJ1-4
TGCGCCAGCAGCCTAGAGGACAGGGATGGCAATCAGCCCCAGCATTTT,CASSLEDRDGNQPQHF,TRBD1,.,TRBV5-1,TRBJ1-5
TGTGCCAGTGGGGGAGGGACTGAAGCTTTCTTT,CASGGGTEAFF,.,.,TRBV12-3/TRBV12-4,TRBJ1-1
TGTGCCAGCAGCCAAGATCCTAGCGGGGGCCCTTTGGTTTACGAGCAGTACTTC,CASSQDPSGGPLVYEQYF,TRBD2,.,TRBV4-2,TRBJ2-7
TGCGCCAGCAGCTTGAACAGCCCAATGATCACCGGGGAGCTGTTTTTT,CASSLNSPMITGELFF,.,.,TRBV5-1,TRBJ2-2
TGCGCCAGCAGCCAGGGGACAGGGAGATACGAGCAGTACTTC,CASSQGTGRYEQYF,TRBD1,.,TRBV4-1,TRBJ2-7
TGTGCCAGCAGCCAAGCCACCAGGGCTTCCCAAGAGACCCAGTACTTC,CASSQATRASQETQYF,.,.,TRBV4-2,TRBJ2-5
TGTGCCAGCAGCCAATGGGCGGGGGGGACCAATGAGCAGTTCTTC,CASSQWAGGTNEQFF,TRBD2,few,TRBV14,TRBJ2-1
TGTGCCAGCAGTTATGGAGACAGATTCAGCACTGAAGCTTTCTTT,CASSYGDRFSTEAFF,.,.,TRBV6-5,TRBJ1-1
TGTGCCAGCAGCTTGCGGGGGTCGGACACCGGGGAGCTGTTTTTT,CASSLRGSDTGELFF,TRBD2,.,TRBV7-2,TRBJ2-2
TGTGCCAGTAGTCTCAGGAGGAGGGAAAGTGAAAAACTGTTTTTT,CASSLRRRESEKLFF,.,.,TRBV19,TRBJ1-4
TGTGCCTGGAGTCCCCGACGACAGGGGGCCACGAAGTTGAACACTGAAGCTTTCTTT,CAWSPRRQGATKLNTEAFF,TRBD1,.,TRBV30,TRBJ1-1
TGCGCCAGCAGCTTAACTCTAGCGGGGGGAGACACAGATACGCAGTATTTT,CASSLTLAGGDTDTQYF,TRBD2,.,TRBV5-1,TRBJ2-3
TGTGCCAGCAGCCAAGTTCAGGGAAGGCAAGCTTTCTTT,CASSQVQGRQAFF,.,.,TRBV3-1/TRBV3-2,TRBJ1-1
TGTGCCAGCAGTGTCCTAGCGGGGGGACCCACAGATACGCAGTATTTT,CASSVLAGGPTDTQYF,TRBD2,.,TRBV2,TRBJ2-3
TGCAGCGTTGATCAGCGGGGAATCCCCGGGTCCTACAATGAGCAGTTCTTC,CSVDQRGIPGSYNEQFF,TRBD2,.,TRBV29-1,TRBJ2-1
TGTGCCAGTGGGCACGAGGGGGCCCGGACCCAGTACTTC,CASGHEGARTQYF,TRBD1,.,TRBV19,TRBJ2-5
TGTGCCACCGACAAGGGAGGCGAGACCCAGTACTTC,CATDKGGETQYF,.,.,TRBV15,TRBJ2-5
TGTGCCAGCAGTTATGGACTAGCGTCGGATACGCAGTATTTT,CASSYGLASDTQYF,TRBD2,.,TRBV27,TRBJ2-3
TGTGCCAGCAGTTACTCGACACCCCCAGGGGGCGAGCAGTACTTC,CASSYSTPPGGEQYF,TRBD1,.,TRBV6-2/TRBV6-3,TRBJ2-7
TGTGCCAGCAGCTTAGCCGCACTAGCGTCCAATGAGCAGTTCTTC,CASSLAALASNEQFF,TRBD2,.,TRBV7-2,TRBJ2-1
TGCGCCAGCAGTGAGTCTCGCCCGGCTAGCGGGGCCACCGGGGAGCTGTTTTTT,CASSESRPASGATGELFF,TRBD2,.,TRBV10-1,TRBJ2-2
TGCGCCAGCAGAGCCGGACTGAATAGCAATCAGCCCCAGCATTTT,CASRAGLNSNQPQHF,.,.,TRBV10-2,TRBJ1-5
TGCAGCGTTGACGGGACTAGCGGGGAGATATACAATGAGCAGTTCTTC,CSVDGTSGEIYNEQFF,TRBD2,.,TRBV29-1,TRBJ2-1
TGTGCCGTCGGGGGATATACGCAGTATTTT,CAVGGYTQYF,.,.,TRBV7-2,TRBJ2-3
TGCGCCAGCAGCCGTCAGGGGGCCCCCACAGATACGCAGTATTTT,CASSRQGAPTDTQYF,TRBD1,.,TRBV5-1,TRBJ2-3
TGTGCCACCAGCAGCCGGGGACAAGATAATTCACCCCTCCACTTT,CATSSRGQDNSPLHF,.,.,TRBV15,TRBJ1-6
TGCGCCAGCAGCTTCTCCGGGACAGACAATGAAAAACTGTTTTTT,CASSFSGTDNEKLFF,TRBD1,.,TRBV5-1,TRBJ1-4
TGTGCCAGCAGTTTCTACTATGGCTACACCTTC,CASSFYYGYTF,.,.,TRBV12-3/TRBV12-4,TRBJ1-2
TGTGCCAGCAGTGAACCTACAGGAGATCACGTTGAAGCTTTCTTT,CASSEPTGDHVEAFF,.,.,TRBV6-1,TRBJ1-1
TGTGCCAGCTCACCAACGGGGGACTATGGCTACACCTTC,CASSPTGDYGYTF,.,.,TRBV18,TRBJ1-2